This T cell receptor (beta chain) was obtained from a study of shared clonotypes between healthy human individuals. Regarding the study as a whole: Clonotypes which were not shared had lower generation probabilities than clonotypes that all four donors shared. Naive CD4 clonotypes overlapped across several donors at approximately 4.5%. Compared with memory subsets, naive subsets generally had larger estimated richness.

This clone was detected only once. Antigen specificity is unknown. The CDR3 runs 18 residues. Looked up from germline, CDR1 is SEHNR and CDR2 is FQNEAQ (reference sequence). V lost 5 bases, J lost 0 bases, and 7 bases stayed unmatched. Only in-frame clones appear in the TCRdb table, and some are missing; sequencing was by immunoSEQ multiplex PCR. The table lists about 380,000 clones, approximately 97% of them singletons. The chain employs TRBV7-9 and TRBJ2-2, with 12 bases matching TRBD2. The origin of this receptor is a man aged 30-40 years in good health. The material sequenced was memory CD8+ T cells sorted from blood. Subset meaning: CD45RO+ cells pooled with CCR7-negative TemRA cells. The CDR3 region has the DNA TGTGCCAGCAGCCGACCTAGCGGGAGGGCCGCGAACACCGGGGAGCTGTTTTTT. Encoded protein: CASSRPSGRAANTGELFF.